These 24 T cell receptor beta chains came from one sample sequenced in a study of blood T cell repertoires in COVID-19. TCRdb's copy holds only in-frame clones and misses some; the assay was immunoSEQ multiplex PCR. The sample includes 360,000 or so clones, nearly 90% of them seen just once. Sequencing input: peripheral blood. These receptors were collected from a man younger than 35 with active or convalescent COVID-19.

This clone was seen a handful of times. The chain has TRBV12-3 or TRBV12-4 and TRBJ2-1; D is perhaps TRBD1 (6 bases). CDR3 size: 13 residues. Trimming cost V 2 bases and J 7 bases, with 9 bases left between them. Written as DNA, the CDR3 is TGTGCCAGCAGTTTAAATCAGGGGAATGAGCAGTTCTTC. It yields the protein CASSLNQGNEQFF.

This clone was counted once. The gene calls are TRBV19 and TRBJ1-1; the D gene is possibly TRBD1 (5 bases). Per germline, CDR1 LNHDA and CDR2 SQIVND (reference sequence). The CDR3 sequence is 14 residues long. Trimming took off 2 bases at V and 4 bases at J, with 11 bases between the two ends. Here the CDR3 reads CASSIIGAVTEAFF. Here the CDR3 DNA reads TGTGCCAGTAGTATAATAGGGGCGGTCACTGAAGCTTTCTTT.

The CDR3: CASSQDAFGSNEQFF. The CDR3 nucleotides are TGCGCCAGCAGCCAAGATGCATTCGGGAGCAATGAGCAGTTCTTC. The chain joins TRBV4-3 to TRBJ2-1, with D possibly matching TRBD2 (6 bases). V lost 0 bases, J lost 6 bases, and 12 bases lay in between. The germline gives CDR1 LGHNA, CDR2 YSLEER. The CDR3 is 15 amino acids.

This clone was detected only a few times. V and J are TRBV5-6 and TRBJ1-1, with a possible D match to TRBD1 (5 bases). In germline, CDR1 is SGHDT, CDR2 YYEEEE. CDR3 length: 17 residues. V lost 2 bases and J 4 bases, leaving 21 bases between the germline ends. The CDR3 sequence is CASSLPGVPGRGTEAFF. The CDR3, as DNA: TGTGCCAGCAGCTTACCCGGCGTCCCCGGGAGGGGCACTGAAGCTTTCTTT. Combining the CDR3 with reference TRBV5-6 and TRBJ1-1 gives the whole variable domain DAGVTQSPTHLIKTRGQQVTLRCSPKSGHDTVSWYQQALGQGPQFIFQYYEEEERQRGNFPDRFSGHQFPNYSSELNVNALLLGDSALYLCASSLPGVPGRGTEAFFGQGTRLTVV.

The chain is built from TRBV11-2 and TRBJ1-1; TRBD1 matches 8 bases. The CDR3 is 13 amino acids. The junction had 3 bases not matched to a gene; V was cut back by 5 bases and J by 4 bases. Germline loops: CDR1 SGHAT, CDR2 FQNNGV. The CDR3 bases are TGTGCCAGCAGCCAAACAGGGGGCACTGAAGCTTTCTTT. Translation gives CASSQTGGTEAFF.

This clone has just one count. The V gene is TRBV5-6, the J gene TRBJ1-2, with 9 positions matching TRBD1. CDR1 and CDR2 (germline): SGHDT, YYEEEE. J gave up 4 bases and V 6 bases, and 4 bases lay outside the gene matches. The CDR3 runs 13 residues. CDR3 nucleotide sequence: TGTGCCAGCACTACAGGGGGCGGCTATGGCTACACCTTC. Protein product: CASTTGGGYGYTF.

V gene TRBV5-1 combines with J gene TRBJ1-6; D might be TRBD1 (5 bases). CDR3 size: 18 residues. V shed 3 bases and J shed 5 bases, with 21 bases lying between them. Germline-derived CDR1 and CDR2 are SGHRS and YFSETQ. The CDR3 sequence is CASSSNGPAGLNNSPLHF. CDR3 bases: TGCGCCAGCAGCTCCAATGGTCCGGCGGGACTTAATAATTCACCCCTCCACTTT.

Only a few counts were recorded for this clone. This chain uses TRBV6-5 with TRBJ1-2; D possibly corresponds to TRBD1 (5 bases). The germline CDR1 and CDR2 sequences are MNHEY and SVGAGI. This CDR3 region has 11 residues. The germline V and J ends were trimmed by 6 bases and 8 bases, with 10 bases remaining between them. This CDR3 reads CASRTGGGYTF. CDR3 in DNA: TGTGCCAGCAGAACAGGAGGGGGCTACACCTTC.

The chain carries TRBV24-1 and TRBJ2-5; 7 bases match TRBD1. V lost 3 bases to trimming and J lost 5 bases; unmatched junction nucleotides: 5. Germline V CDR1 and CDR2: KGHDR, SFDVKD. This CDR3 comprises 14 residues. CDR3 nucleotide sequence: TGTGCCACCAGTGATGGACAGGTTCGGGAGACCCAGTACTTC. Translation: CATSDGQVRETQYF.

The J gene is TRBJ2-1, the V gene TRBV28; D gene ambiguous. V lost 5 bases, J lost 4 bases, and 3 bases lay in between. The CDR3 loop spans 11 amino acids. Germline assignment: CDR1 MDHEN and CDR2 SYDVKM. Here the CDR3 DNA reads TGTGCCAGCAGTCTATACAATGAGCAGTTCTTC. It yields the protein CASSLYNEQFF.

The V call is TRBV5-6, the J call TRBJ2-1; TRBD2 might be the D (6 bases). CDR1 SGHDT and CDR2 YYEEEE come from the germline V gene. This CDR3 spans 13 amino acids. Trimming removed 3 bases from V and 10 bases from J, with 14 bases in between. The CDR3 sequence is CASSSRLVQEQFF. The CDR3 DNA is TGTGCCAGCAGCTCGAGACTAGTCCAAGAGCAGTTCTTC.

The chain couples TRBV5-6 to TRBJ1-2; 9 bases line up with TRBD1. Germline CDR1 is SGHDT and CDR2 is YYEEEE. With 4 bases clipped from V and 1 base from J, the junction kept 14 bases outside the gene matches. The CDR3 runs to 18 residues. In nucleotides, the CDR3 is TGTGCCAGCAGCCGCCCGTTCACCGGGACAGGGTATAACTATGGCTACACCTTC. Protein sequence: CASSRPFTGTGYNYGYTF.

The chain combines TRBV28 with TRBJ1-2; 8 bases align to TRBD1. Germline CDR1 is MDHEN and CDR2 is SYDVKM. The V and J ends lost 5 bases and 1 base, in that order; junction bases with no gene match: 6. The CDR3 extends over 15 amino acids. The CDR3 DNA is TGTGCCAGCAGTCTCACAGGGGGTGGTAACTATGGCTACACCTTC. Encoded protein: CASSLTGGGNYGYTF.

The chain couples TRBV9 to TRBJ1-3, with 9 bases lining up with TRBD1. Trimming at V came to 7 bases and at J to 2 bases, leaving 1 base not matched to a gene. Germline CDR1 reads SGDLS; CDR2 reads YYNGEE. This CDR3 is 13 amino acids long. CDR3 DNA: TGTGCCAGCGGGACAGGGACTGGAAACACCATATATTTT. Amino acid sequence: CASGTGTGNTIYF.

With respect to this clone: A read error may produce the germline difference seen at one junction end. The chain links TRBV6-6 to TRBJ2-6, with D possibly TRBD2 on 5 matching bases. The CDR3 extends over 13 amino acids. Germline V CDR1 and CDR2: MNHNY, SVGAGI (reference sequence). As DNA, the CDR3 is TGTGCCAGCAGTGGGAGTATGGCCAACGTGCTGACTTTC. It yields the protein CASSGSMANVLTF.

The rearrangement uses TRBV28 and TRBJ2-7, with 7 positions matching TRBD1. After removal of 5 bases from V and 2 bases from J, the junction contained 6 bases not matched to a gene. This CDR3 is 14 amino acids long. Germline assignment: CDR1 MDHEN and CDR2 SYDVKM. For the CDR3, the DNA is TGTGCCAGCAGTCGCACGGGACAGCCCTACGAGCAGTACTTC. Protein: CASSRTGQPYEQYF.

This clone has a handful of counts. The rearrangement joins TRBV27 to TRBJ2-7; D call uncertain. The CDR3 runs to 15 residues. Trimming took off 6 bases at V and 5 bases at J, with 20 bases between the two ends. Germline lookup yields CDR1 MNHEY and CDR2 SMNVEV (reference sequence). As DNA, the CDR3 is TGTGCCAGCAGGTCGGCGGCTAGTCTCGTCCACGAGCAGTACTTC. As protein: CASRSAASLVHEQYF.

The V and J genes are TRBV4-2 and TRBJ1-2; 8 positions agree with TRBD1. The germline CDR1 and CDR2 sequences are LGHNA and YNFKEQ. V was clipped by 2 bases and J by 5 bases; unmatched bases: 4. The CDR3 has 14 residues. The CDR3 nucleotides read TGTGCCAGCAGCCAACTGGGACAGGATTATGGCTACACCTTC. The encoded protein is CASSQLGQDYGYTF.

This chain joins TRBV10-3 and TRBJ2-2; 8 bases are shared with TRBD2. The CDR3 length is 16 residues. V was clipped by 2 bases and J by 3 bases; unmatched bases: 5. Germline V CDR1 and CDR2: ENHRY, SYGVKD. CDR3: CAISEPAGADTGELFF. The CDR3, as DNA: TGTGCCATCAGTGAGCCAGCGGGAGCGGACACCGGGGAGCTGTTTTTT.

The V gene is TRBV25-1, the J gene TRBJ1-1, with D possibly being TRBD1 (6 bases). Looked up from germline, CDR1 is MGHDK and CDR2 is SYGVNS. The CDR3 length is 14 residues. The V and J ends lost 6 bases and 2 bases respectively, with 13 bases between them. CDR3 region: CASSVGQLNTEAFF. The CDR3 coding sequence is TGTGCCAGCAGCGTCGGACAGCTTAACACTGAAGCTTTCTTT.

The CDR3 DNA is TGCGCCAGCAGCGTCACCGGGAAGATGTACTTC. Translated, it gives CASSVTGKMYF. This chain uses TRBV5-1 with TRBJ2-7; D is perhaps TRBD2 (5 bases). The length of the CDR3 is 11 residues. The germline CDR1 and CDR2 sequences are SGHRS and YFSETQ. Trimming stripped 4 bases from V and 12 bases from J, with 14 bases between.

This clone was detected only a few times. The gene calls are TRBV18 and TRBJ1-5, with 8 bases that match TRBD1. J was trimmed by 2 bases and V by 4 bases; bases with no gene match: 4. CDR3 length: 15 amino acids. In germline, CDR1 is KGHSH, CDR2 LQKENI. DNA of the CDR3: TGTGCCAGCTCACTTACAGGGGGGGGCAATCAGCCCCAGCATTTT. This codes for CASSLTGGGNQPQHF.

This chain joins TRBV27 and TRBJ2-3, with 15 positions matching TRBD2. Germline CDR1 and CDR2: MNHEY and SMNVEV (reference sequence). The CDR3 length is 17 residues. V lost 3 bases to trimming and J lost 8 bases; unmatched junction nucleotides: 9. As DNA, the CDR3 is TGTGCCAGCAGTTTGTGGACTAGCGGGGGGGCAGCGGGTACGCAGTATTTT. The encoded protein is CASSLWTSGGAAGTQYF.

The V and J genes are TRBV27 and TRBJ1-5, with a weak D call TRBD1 (5 bases). Germline V lookup: CDR1 MNHEY, CDR2 SMNVEV (reference sequence). V was clipped by 2 bases and J by 4 bases, with 9 bases between them. The CDR3 is 14 residues long. DNA for the CDR3: TGTGCCAGCAGTTTAGCAGGGTGGAATCAGCCCCAGCATTTT. Translating it yields CASSLAGWNQPQHF.